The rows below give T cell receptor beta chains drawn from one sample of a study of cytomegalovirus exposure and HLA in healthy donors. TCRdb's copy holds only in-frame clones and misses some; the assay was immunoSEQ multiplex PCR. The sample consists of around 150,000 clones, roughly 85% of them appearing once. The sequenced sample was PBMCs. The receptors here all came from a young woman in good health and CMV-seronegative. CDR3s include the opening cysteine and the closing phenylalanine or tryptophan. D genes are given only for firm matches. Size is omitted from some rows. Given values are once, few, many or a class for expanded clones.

CDR3 DNA: TGCGCCAGCAGCCGATCGGACAGGGGGTCCGGGGAGCTGTTTTTT
CDR3 protein: CASSRSDRGSGELFF
J gene: TRBJ2-2
D gene: TRBD1
clone size: .
V gene: TRBV4-1

CDR3 DNA: TGTGCCAGTAGTACCTACGGGACAGGGAGCAATCAGCCCCAGCATTTT
CDR3 protein: CASSTYGTGSNQPQHF
J gene: TRBJ1-5
D gene: TRBD1
clone size: .
V gene: TRBV19

CDR3 DNA: TGCAGCGCCTCCAGGCCGGGGTTGGGTGAAGCTTTCTTT
CDR3 protein: CSASRPGLGEAFF
J gene: TRBJ1-1
D gene: .
clone size: .
V gene: TRBV29-1

CDR3 DNA: TGTGCCAGCAGCTTGCCAGGGACAGGGCCGTTTACCGGGGAGCTGTTTTTT
CDR3 protein: CASSLPGTGPFTGELFF
J gene: TRBJ2-2
D gene: TRBD1
clone size: once
V gene: TRBV5-4

CDR3 DNA: TGTGCCAGCAGCCGGGGACAGGGGTTGGGCACAGATACGCAGTATTTT
CDR3 protein: CASSRGQGLGTDTQYF
J gene: TRBJ2-3
D gene: TRBD1
clone size: .
V gene: TRBV14

CDR3 DNA: TGTGCCAGCAGTGGGACTAGCGGGAGGTACGAGCAGTACTTC
CDR3 protein: CASSGTSGRYEQYF
J gene: TRBJ2-7
D gene: TRBD2
clone size: few
V gene: TRBV6-1

CDR3 DNA: TGTGCCAGCAGTGAGACGACAGGTCGGGGTAGGGCTTTCTTT
CDR3 protein: CASSETTGRGRAFF
J gene: TRBJ1-1
D gene: .
clone size: .
V gene: TRBV2

CDR3 DNA: TGTGCCAGCGCAGTGGGGAGAGACACTGAAGCTTTCTTT
CDR3 protein: CASAVGRDTEAFF
J gene: TRBJ1-1
D gene: .
clone size: .
V gene: TRBV27

CDR3 DNA: TGTGCCAGCAGTTTACAAACTAACTATGGCTACACCTTC
CDR3 protein: CASSLQTNYGYTF
J gene: TRBJ1-2
D gene: .
clone size: few
V gene: TRBV28

CDR3 DNA: TGTGCCAGCAGCGTAGGGGCGTGGGGGGGTGAAGCTTTCTTT
CDR3 protein: CASSVGAWGGEAFF
J gene: TRBJ1-1
D gene: .
clone size: .
V gene: TRBV9

CDR3 DNA: TGTGCCAGCAGCAGAAACAGGCCAGCTAATGAAAAACTGTTTTTT
CDR3 protein: CASSRNRPANEKLFF
J gene: TRBJ1-4
D gene: .
clone size: few
V gene: TRBV7-9

CDR3 DNA: TGCGCCAGCAGCCCCATACAGGGTAACTATGGCTACACCTTC
CDR3 protein: CASSPIQGNYGYTF
J gene: TRBJ1-2
D gene: .
clone size: .
V gene: TRBV5-1

CDR3 DNA: TGTGCCAGCAGGACCTTACAGGGGGCAAGAACTGAAGCTTTCTTT
CDR3 protein: CASRTLQGARTEAFF
J gene: TRBJ1-1
D gene: TRBD1
clone size: .
V gene: TRBV6-6

CDR3 DNA: TGTGCCAGCAGCTCGACAGGCGGAACCTATGGCTACACCTTC
CDR3 protein: CASSSTGGTYGYTF
J gene: TRBJ1-2
D gene: .
clone size: .
V gene: TRBV7-3

CDR3 DNA: TGTGCCAGCAGTTTAAACAGGGGGCTGTTGGGCTACACCTTC
CDR3 protein: CASSLNRGLLGYTF
J gene: TRBJ1-2
D gene: TRBD1
clone size: once
V gene: TRBV6-5

CDR3 DNA: TGTGCCAGCAGTGCGAGGACAGGGGGAAACATTAACTATGGCTACACCTTC
CDR3 protein: CASSARTGGNINYGYTF
J gene: TRBJ1-2
D gene: TRBD1
clone size: .
V gene: TRBV6-1

CDR3 DNA: TGCGCCAGCAGCTTGAATCTAAACAATGAGCAGTTCTTC
CDR3 protein: CASSLNLNNEQFF
J gene: TRBJ2-1
D gene: .
clone size: .
V gene: TRBV5-1

CDR3 DNA: TGCAGCGCCGCCAAGACAGGGGGGAACCAAGAGACCCAGTACTTC
CDR3 protein: CSAAKTGGNQETQYF
J gene: TRBJ2-5
D gene: TRBD1
clone size: .
V gene: TRBV29-1

CDR3 DNA: TGTGCCAGCAGGCCTTCCCTAGCGGGGGGATACAATGAGCAGTTCTTC
CDR3 protein: CASRPSLAGGYNEQFF
J gene: TRBJ2-1
D gene: TRBD2
clone size: .
V gene: TRBV7-2

CDR3 DNA: TGTGCCACCAGCAGAGGCTCCGCCAGGTCCACAGATACGCAGTATTTT
CDR3 protein: CATSRGSARSTDTQYF
J gene: TRBJ2-3
D gene: .
clone size: .
V gene: TRBV15

CDR3 DNA: TGCGCCAGCAGCTCTGGGACAGGGAGGGAAGAAAAACTGTTTTTT
CDR3 protein: CASSSGTGREEKLFF
J gene: TRBJ1-4
D gene: TRBD1
clone size: few
V gene: TRBV4-3

CDR3 DNA: TGTGCCAGTAGTACTGGGACACCCTATAGCAATCAGCCCCAGCATTTT
CDR3 protein: CASSTGTPYSNQPQHF
J gene: TRBJ1-5
D gene: .
clone size: .
V gene: TRBV19

CDR3 DNA: TGTGCCAGTAGTATAGTCATACAAGGGGTCGGTCCCGGGGAGCTGTTTTTT
CDR3 protein: CASSIVIQGVGPGELFF
J gene: TRBJ2-2
D gene: .
clone size: .
V gene: TRBV19

CDR3 DNA: TGTGCCAGCTCACCCGTCGCGCAGGGCTCCCCCGACTATGGCTACACCTTC
CDR3 protein: CASSPVAQGSPDYGYTF
J gene: TRBJ1-2
D gene: .
clone size: .
V gene: TRBV18